This entry concerns a single TCR beta chain. Assay used: immunoSEQ multiplex PCR; TCRdb lists only in-frame clones, some missing. The data show about 130,000 clones, approximately 90% seen once. The record originates from a study of blood T cell repertoires in COVID-19. CDR3 size: 18 residues. Germline V CDR1 and CDR2: LNHNV, YYDKDF (reference sequence). After removal of 5 bases from V and 1 base from J, the junction contained 14 bases not matched to a gene. The chain is built from TRBV15 and TRBJ1-5, with 7 bases aligning to TRBD1. The receptor comes from a man between 60 and 70 years old with COVID-19, enrolled during active disease. The sample taken for sequencing was peripheral blood. The CDR3 sequence is CATSPRGTGGRSNQPQHF. In nucleotides, the CDR3 is TGTGCCACCAGCCCCAGGGGGACCGGAGGAAGAAGCAATCAGCCCCAGCATTTT.